These 25 T cell receptor beta chains share one sample of origin, sequenced in a study of shared clonotypes between healthy human individuals. Using immunoSEQ multiplex PCR, the repertoire was profiled, and TCRdb retains in-frame clones only, with some absent. The table includes some 2.1 million clones, roughly 94% detected once. Source material: naive CD4+ T cells sorted from blood. Indicated subset: CD45RA+ positively selected. These receptors all come from a man in his late teens or twenties in good health.

The chain combines TRBV7-2 with TRBJ2-5; D ambiguous. V gave up 5 bases and J gave up 0 bases, with 7 bases separating them. This CDR3 spans 13 amino acids. From germline, CDR1 is SGHTA and CDR2 FQGNSA. This CDR3 reads CASSPEYQETQYF. CDR3 coding DNA: TGTGCCAGCAGCCCGGAGTACCAAGAGACCCAGTACTTC.

The chain employs TRBV18 and TRBJ1-5; D unclear. The CDR3 spans 16 residues. Trimming left V 8 bases short and J 1 base short, with 18 bases between. Germline assignment: CDR1 KGHSH and CDR2 LQKENI. The CDR3 sequence is CASPSPRGWSNQPQHF. In nucleotides, the CDR3 is TGTGCCAGCCCCTCCCCACGGGGTTGGAGCAATCAGCCCCAGCATTTT.

V and J are TRBV10-3 and TRBJ1-1, with D uncertain. CDR1 ENHRY and CDR2 SYGVKD come from the germline V gene. CDR3 length equals 13 residues. Deletions cut 1 base from V and 11 bases from J, with 14 bases between. DNA of the CDR3: TGTGCCATCAGTGAGTTGACGGCCTCCGAGGCTTTCTTT. Protein product: CAISELTASEAFF.

The chain recombines TRBV4-2 with TRBJ1-2, with a possible D match to TRBD1 (6 bases). The V gene lost 5 bases and the J gene lost 2 bases, with 12 bases spanning the gap. The CDR3 is 14 amino acids. CDR1 is LGHNA and CDR2 is YNFKEQ in the germline V gene. The CDR3, as DNA: TGTGCCAGCAGCTTTTTGGACAGAAACTATGGCTACACCTTC. Protein sequence: CASSFLDRNYGYTF.

This chain joins TRBV5-1 and TRBJ2-3; possible D gene TRBD2, 6 bases. With 0 bases removed from V and 2 bases from J, the gap between germline ends came to 13 bases. The CDR3 is 16 amino acids. CDR1 and CDR2 (germline): SGHRS, YFSETQ. The CDR3 reads CASSLVGGGVTDTQYF. The CDR3 DNA reads TGCGCCAGCAGCTTGGTCGGAGGCGGGGTCACAGATACGCAGTATTTT.

This chain joins TRBV27 and TRBJ1-1; a weak D match, TRBD1 (6 bases). The V and J ends lost 7 bases and 1 base respectively, with 13 bases between them. The CDR3 sequence is 14 residues long. Germline-derived CDR1 and CDR2 are MNHEY and SMNVEV (reference sequence). The CDR3 DNA sequence: TGTGCCAGCACCCCTGGGGGGGCGAACACTGAAGCTTTCTTT. Its translation is CASTPGGANTEAFF.

The DNA of the CDR3 is TGCGCCAGCAGCTTCGGGGACCGCGCCACCGGGGAGCTGTTTTTT. Its translation: CASSFGDRATGELFF. The chain has TRBV5-1 and TRBJ2-2; the D gene could be TRBD1 or TRBD2 (5 bases each). V gave up 2 bases and J gave up 4 bases, with 12 bases separating them. CDR3 length: 15 amino acids. Germline V lookup: CDR1 SGHRS, CDR2 YFSETQ.

The J gene is TRBJ1-5, the V gene TRBV7-9, with 7 bases fitting TRBD1. Germline V lookup: CDR1 SEHNR, CDR2 FQNEAQ (reference sequence). With 5 bases clipped from V and 2 bases from J, the junction kept 6 bases outside the gene matches. This CDR3 has 15 residues. CDR3 sequence reads: CASSPQGEGNQPQHF. CDR3 DNA sequence: TGTGCCAGCAGCCCCCAGGGGGAAGGCAATCAGCCCCAGCATTTT. Full variable domain (remainder filled in from reference TRBV7-9 and TRBJ1-5): DTGVSQNPRHKITKRGQNVTFRCDPISEHNRLYWYRQTLGQGPEFLTYFQNEAQLEKSRLLSDRFSAERPKGSFSTLEIQRTEQGDSAMYLCASSPQGEGNQPQHFGDGTRLSIL.

This clone was recorded only once. The rearrangement links TRBV30 to TRBJ2-5; 13 bases map to TRBD2. Per germline, CDR1 GTSNPN and CDR2 SVGIG (reference sequence). J lost 4 bases, V lost 2 bases, and 13 bases had no gene match. The CDR3 has 18 amino acids. For the CDR3, the DNA is TGTGCCTGGAGTATCACCCGGACTAGCGGGGGATTGGGAGAGACCCAGTACTTC. Translation gives CAWSITRTSGGLGETQYF.

This rearrangement joins TRBV7-8 to TRBJ2-7; D unclear. The germline V and J ends were trimmed by 5 bases and 1 base, with 3 bases remaining between them. Germline V lookup: CDR1 SGHVS, CDR2 FQNEAQ. The CDR3 is 11 residues long. CDR3 nucleotide sequence: TGTGCCAGCAGCACGTCCTACGAGCAGTACTTC. This gives the protein CASSTSYEQYF.

This clone was detected once. The rearrangement uses TRBV4-2 and TRBJ2-1, with D unresolved. Looked up from germline, CDR1 is LGHNA and CDR2 is YNFKEQ. Deletions cut 4 bases from V and 0 bases from J, with 10 bases between. The CDR3 is made up of 15 amino acids. The CDR3 sequence: CASSPSESSYNEQFF. Here the CDR3 DNA reads TGTGCCAGCAGCCCGAGCGAGAGCTCCTACAATGAGCAGTTCTTC.

The gene calls are TRBV7-9 and TRBJ2-5; TRBD1 matches at 8 bases. The J segment lost 2 bases and the V segment lost 1 base, leaving 6 bases of the junction unmatched. The germline CDR1 and CDR2 sequences are SEHNR and FQNEAQ (reference sequence). This CDR3 has 16 residues. The CDR3 sequence is CASSLGETGGQETQYF. The DNA for the CDR3 is TGTGCCAGCAGCTTAGGGGAAACAGGGGGGCAAGAGACCCAGTACTTC.

This clone occurred many times. Other DNA sequences in this sample translate to the same CDR3. This sequence joins TRBV18 and TRBJ1-5, with unresolved D. The ends were cut back, 3 bases at V and 5 bases at J, with 8 bases in the middle. Germline values: CDR1 KGHSH, CDR2 LQKENI. This CDR3 region has 13 residues. CDR3 in DNA: TGTGCCAGCTCACCCGGAAGGGATCAGCCCCAGCATTTT. It yields the protein CASSPGRDQPQHF.

The chain recombines TRBV29-1 with TRBJ2-7; TRBD1 aligns across 11 bases. This CDR3 has 15 amino acids. Per the germline V gene, CDR1 is SQVTM and CDR2 is ANQGSEA. The V gene end was trimmed by 5 bases and the J gene end by 6 bases; junction bases not matched to a gene: 12. The chain's CDR3 is CSVQLAGTGGFEQYF. DNA of the CDR3: TGCAGCGTTCAGCTGGCCGGGACAGGGGGTTTCGAGCAGTACTTC.

This clone was counted a single time. CDR3 DNA sequence: TGTGCCAGCTCACCACCGTGGGACAGGGACCAAGAGACCCAGTACTTC. Protein product: CASSPPWDRDQETQYF. The chain employs TRBV18 and TRBJ2-5; 9 bases agree with TRBD1. The V segment lost 0 bases and the J segment 0 bases; nucleotides outside the gene matches: 2. The CDR3 spans 16 residues. Germline values: CDR1 KGHSH, CDR2 LQKENI.

V and J are TRBV6-1 and TRBJ2-5; 7 bases match TRBD2. Losses at the gene ends were 1 base for V and 2 bases for J; bases not matched to a gene: 10. The germline V gene encodes CDR1 MNHNS and CDR2 SASEGT. The CDR3 extends over 17 amino acids. The CDR3 nucleotides read TGTGCCAGCAGTGAAGGGATAATAGCGGGCTTTCAAGAGACCCAGTACTTC. Translation gives CASSEGIIAGFQETQYF.

The genes are TRBV5-1 and TRBJ2-5, with D possibly being TRBD1 (5 bases). The germline gives CDR1 SGHRS, CDR2 YFSETQ. The V gene lost 3 bases and the J gene lost 2 bases, with 11 bases spanning the gap. This CDR3 is built from 14 residues. The CDR3 here is CASSSEGVQETQYF. The CDR3 nucleotides read TGCGCCAGCAGCTCTGAAGGGGTTCAAGAGACCCAGTACTTC.

The rearrangement links TRBV19 to TRBJ1-3; the D is unclear. The CDR3 consists of 17 residues. V lost 11 bases to trimming and J lost 0 bases, with 23 bases between them. Germline V gene lookup returns CDR1 LNHDA and CDR2 SQIVND (reference sequence). The CDR3 protein is CASNDPGRHFSGNTIYF. The DNA of the CDR3 is TGTGCCTCCAACGACCCCGGACGCCACTTCTCTGGAAACACCATATATTTT. The whole variable domain, remainder taken from reference TRBV19 and TRBJ1-3, is DGGITQSPKYLFRKEGQNVTLSCEQNLNHDAMYWYRQDPGQGLRLIYYSQIVNDFQKGDIAEGYSVSREKKESFPLTVTSAQKNPTAFYLCASNDPGRHFSGNTIYFGEGSWLTVV.

This chain connects TRBV28 to TRBJ2-7, with 8 positions matching TRBD1. With 6 bases clipped from V and 2 bases from J, the junction kept 6 bases outside the gene matches. This CDR3 has 14 amino acids. CDR1 and CDR2 (germline): MDHEN, SYDVKM. Here the CDR3 reads CASRRQGIAYEQYF. DNA for the CDR3: TGTGCCAGCAGAAGACAGGGGATTGCCTACGAGCAGTACTTC. Full variable domain (remainder filled in from reference TRBV28 and TRBJ2-7): DVKVTQSSRYLVKRTGEKVFLECVQDMDHENMFWYRQDPGLGLRLIYFSYDVKMKEKGDIPEGYSVSREKKERFSLILESASTNQTSMYLCASRRQGIAYEQYFGPGTRLTVT.

The V call is TRBV30, the J call TRBJ1-1; D is possibly TRBD1 (5 bases). Trimming left V 0 bases short and J 6 bases short, with 8 bases between. Germline V lookup: CDR1 GTSNPN, CDR2 SVGIG (reference sequence). CDR3 length: 12 amino acids. The CDR3 bases are TGTGCCTGGAGTGTAAAACAGGCTGAAGCTTTCTTT. Protein sequence: CAWSVKQAEAFF.

Notes on this clone: This CDR3 is also generated by other DNA sequences in the sample. V gene TRBV20-1 combines with J gene TRBJ2-5; unclear D gene. Germline V gene data show CDR1 as DFQATT and CDR2 as SNEGSKA (reference sequence). The CDR3 length is 10 residues. Deletions cut 3 bases from V and 5 bases from J, with 4 bases between. This CDR3 is CSASVETQYF. The CDR3 nucleotides are TGCAGTGCTAGTGTGGAGACCCAGTACTTC.

This rearrangement joins TRBV11-2 to TRBJ1-6; D perhaps matches TRBD1 (5 bases). The V gene lost 5 bases and the J gene lost 4 bases, with 15 bases spanning the gap. The germline V gene encodes CDR1 SGHAT and CDR2 FQNNGV. This CDR3 is 16 amino acids long. CDR3 sequence reads: CASSKGPRVYNSPLHF. CDR3 sequence (DNA): TGTGCCAGCAGCAAGGGGCCGAGGGTTTATAATTCACCCCTCCACTTT. Supplemented by reference TRBV11-2 and TRBJ1-6, the full variable domain reads EAGVAQSPRYKIIEKRQSVAFWCNPISGHATLYWYQQILGQGPKLLIQFQNNGVVDDSQLPKDRFSAERLKGVDSTLKIQPAKLEDSAVYLCASSKGPRVYNSPLHFGNGTRLTVT.

The chain combines TRBV19 with TRBJ1-5, with 7 positions matching TRBD1. This CDR3 region has 14 residues. Losses at the gene ends were 6 bases for V and 2 bases for J; bases not matched to a gene: 4. CDR1 and CDR2 from the germline V gene are LNHDA and SQIVND (reference sequence). CDR3 coding DNA: TGTGCCAGTAGCCATACAGGGGGCAATCAGCCCCAGCATTTT. This encodes CASSHTGGNQPQHF. Complete variable domain (other parts from reference TRBV19 and TRBJ1-5): DGGITQSPKYLFRKEGQNVTLSCEQNLNHDAMYWYRQDPGQGLRLIYYSQIVNDFQKGDIAEGYSVSREKKESFPLTVTSAQKNPTAFYLCASSHTGGNQPQHFGDGTRLSIL.

This clone appeared a few times. This CDR3 is also generated by other DNA sequences in the sample. V and J are TRBV25-1 and TRBJ1-5; D call uncertain. The CDR3 totals 12 residues. Germline V gives CDR1 MGHDK, CDR2 SYGVNS. V gave up 2 bases and J gave up 4 bases, with 3 bases separating them. The CDR3 loop is CASSEGNQPQHF. CDR3 coding DNA: TGTGCCAGCAGTGAAGGGAATCAGCCCCAGCATTTT.

As regards this clone: Other DNA sequences of this sample code for an identical CDR3. The chain carries TRBV18 and TRBJ1-2; 10 nucleotides line up with TRBD1. The CDR3 has 14 residues. Germline V gene data show CDR1 as KGHSH and CDR2 as LQKENI. The trim removed 5 bases at V and 2 bases at J, leaving 2 bases unmatched. The CDR3: CASSEGQGNYGYTF. The CDR3, as DNA: TGTGCCAGCTCAGAGGGACAGGGGAACTATGGCTACACCTTC. The full variable domain, completed using reference TRBV18 and TRBJ1-2, is NAGVMQNPRHLVRRRGQEARLRCSPMKGHSHVYWYRQLPEEGLKFMVYLQKENIIDESGMPKERFSAEFPKEGPSILRIQQVVRGDSAAYFCASSEGQGNYGYTFGSGTRLTVV.